A single sample gave rise to the 9 T cell receptor beta chains below, sequenced in a study of tumor-infiltrating lymphocytes in oesophageal squamous cell carcinoma. TCRdb recomputed calls from the PCR reads with MiXCR, one row per CDR3 protein. The profile shows nearly 20,000 distinct CDR3 sequences, roughly 40% of them singletons. The sequencing sample was made of esophageal tumor tissue. These TCRs come from a male donor with esophageal squamous cell carcinoma.

V is TRBV10-2 and J is TRBJ2-3; D call uncertain. CDR1 is WSHSY and CDR2 is SAAADI in the germline V gene. V was trimmed by 7 bases and J by 2 bases, leaving 4 bases between them. There are 11 residues in the CDR3. The CDR3 is CASTSTDTQYF. CDR3 DNA: TGCGCCAGCACTTCCACAGATACGCAGTATTTT.

Turning to this clonotype: Germline and junction disagree at one end, which may indicate a read error. The CDR3 DNA reads as TGCGCCAGCAGTGCAAACAGGGGTGGTTCAGGCGAGCAGTACTTT. Translating it yields CASSANRGGSGEQYF. The chain joins TRBV10-1 to TRBJ1-6; 7 bases map to TRBD1. The CDR3 is 15 residues long. Germline V gene data show CDR1 as WNHNN and CDR2 as SYGVQD (reference sequence).

The gene calls are TRBV28 and TRBJ2-1; no clear D gene. This CDR3 is built from 11 residues. CDR1 is MDHEN and CDR2 is SYDVKM in the germline V gene. With 1 base removed from V and 8 bases from J, the gap between germline ends came to 3 bases. CDR3 DNA sequence: TGTGCCAGCAGTTTATTGGATGAGCAGTTCTTC. The encoded protein is CASSLLDEQFF.

Note on this clonotype: Without the conserved terminal phenylalanine or tryptophan, this CDR3 likely stems from a read error. No DNA is shown, since the ends of the CDR3 on it are uncertain; the CDR3 is the one TCRdb lists. The gene calls are TRBV12-3 or TRBV12-4 and TRBJ2-6; no check of the table's D call, TRBD2, against the DNA was made. The CDR3 contains 19 residues when both ends are counted. This chain's CDR3 is CASSSRRTSDSSYEQYFGA.

The sample holds many counts of this clonotype. The chain uses TRBV6-1 and TRBJ2-5, with 10 bases matching TRBD1. CDR3 length: 14 residues. Germline V CDR1 and CDR2: MNHNS, SASEGT. The ends lost 6 bases at V and 4 bases at J; junction bases unmatched: 5. The DNA of the CDR3 is TGTGCCAGCAGCCGCGGACAGGGGGGAGAGACCCAGTACTTC. Protein product: CASSRGQGGETQYF.

This clonotype was seen ten or more times. The chain has TRBV5-4 and TRBJ2-1, with D unresolved. This CDR3 spans 15 amino acids. Trimming cost V 4 bases and J 7 bases, with 18 bases left between them. Germline loops: CDR1 SGHNT, CDR2 YYREEE (reference sequence). The CDR3 spells CASSPVAITMNEQFF. In DNA form, the CDR3 reads TGTGCCAGCAGCCCGGTAGCAATTACGATGAATGAGCAGTTCTTC.

This clonotype was detected only once. The conserved phenylalanine or tryptophan is not found at the CDR3 terminus, so this likely reflects a read error. No DNA is shown, since the ends of the CDR3 on it are uncertain; the CDR3 is the one TCRdb lists. V usage is TRBV6-6 and J usage is TRBJ2-3; the tabulated D call, TRBD2, remains unverified against the DNA. CDR1 MNHNY and CDR2 SVGAGI come from the germline V gene (reference sequence). Counting both end residues, the CDR3 totals 16 amino acids. The CDR3 region is CASSPGLYSYEQYFGP.

This clonotype showed up just once. The chain combines TRBV7-1 with TRBJ1-2; D not certain. TRBV7-1 is placed among ORFs of uncertain function. Trimming stripped 5 bases from V and 2 bases from J, with 15 bases between. The CDR3 is 15 amino acids. The CDR3 loop reads CASSRTGRPNYGYTF. CDR3 in DNA: TGTGCCAGCAGCCGGACGGGAAGGCCCAACTATGGCTACACCTTC.

This clonotype is termed medium-sized. The J gene is TRBJ2-7, the V gene TRBV7-3, with D possibly TRBD2 on 5 matching bases. CDR1 SGHTA and CDR2 FQGTGA come from the germline V gene. The CDR3 is 13 residues long. V lost 5 bases and J 6 bases, leaving 14 bases between the germline ends. The CDR3 nucleotides are TGTGCCAGCAGCCCTAAATCGGGGATCGAGCAGTACTTC. This translates into CASSPKSGIEQYF.